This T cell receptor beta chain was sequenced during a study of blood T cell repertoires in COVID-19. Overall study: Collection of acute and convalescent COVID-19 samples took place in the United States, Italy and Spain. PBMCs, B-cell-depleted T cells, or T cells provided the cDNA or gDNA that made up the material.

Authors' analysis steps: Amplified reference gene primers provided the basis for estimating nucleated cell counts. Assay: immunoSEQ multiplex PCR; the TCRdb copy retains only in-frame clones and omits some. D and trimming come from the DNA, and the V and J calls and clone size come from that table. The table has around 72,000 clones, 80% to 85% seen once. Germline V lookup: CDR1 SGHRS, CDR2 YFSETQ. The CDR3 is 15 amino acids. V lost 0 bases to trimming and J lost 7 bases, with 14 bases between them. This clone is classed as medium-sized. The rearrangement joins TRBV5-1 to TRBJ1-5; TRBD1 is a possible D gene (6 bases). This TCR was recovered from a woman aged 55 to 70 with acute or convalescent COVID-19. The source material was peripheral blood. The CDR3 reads CASSLDSTGSQPQHF. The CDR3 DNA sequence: TGCGCCAGCAGCTTGGATTCTACAGGGTCCCAGCCCCAGCATTTT.